This T cell receptor beta chain appears in the sequencing data of a study of identical twins. Whole-study results and caveats: Zero-insertion findings could be partly confounded by invariant cells (MAIT and iNKT cells).

The CDR3 length is 14 residues. The germline V and J ends were trimmed by 4 bases and 5 bases, with 14 bases remaining between them. Germline V CDR1 and CDR2: MNHEY, SMNVEV (reference sequence). This clonotype was picked up a small number of times. The antigen is unknown. Unique molecular identifiers were present on the cDNA, which also gained a universal primer site by template switching. TCRdb called the 5' RACE reads again in MiXCR, with one record for every CDR3 protein. The sample has 450,000 or so distinct CDR3 sequences, 20% to 25% seen once; the top ten hold around 3%. This sample was also put to use in a study of T cells expressing NK-cell markers. From that paper: Within the sequenced cohort of eight donors, seven exhibited HCMV seropositivity and one was seronegative.

Material: CD4+ T cells sorted from blood. This sequence was found in a woman aged 18-35 years in good health. The chain uses TRBV27 and TRBJ2-5, with a possible D match to TRBD2 (5 bases). The CDR3 reads CASSSSGVWETQYF. The CDR3 bases are TGTGCCAGCAGTTCCTCCGGGGTGTGGGAGACCCAGTACTTC.